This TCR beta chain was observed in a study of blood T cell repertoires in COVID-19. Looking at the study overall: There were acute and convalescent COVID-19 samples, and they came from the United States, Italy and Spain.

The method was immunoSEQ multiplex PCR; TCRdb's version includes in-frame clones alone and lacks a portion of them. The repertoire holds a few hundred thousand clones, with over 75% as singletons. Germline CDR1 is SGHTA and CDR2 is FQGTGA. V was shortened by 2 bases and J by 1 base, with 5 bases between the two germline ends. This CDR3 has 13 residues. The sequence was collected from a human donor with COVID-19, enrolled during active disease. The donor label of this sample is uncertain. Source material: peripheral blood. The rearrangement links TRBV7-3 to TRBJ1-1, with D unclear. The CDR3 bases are TGTGCCAGCAGCTTAGAGCGGAACACTGAAGCTTTCTTT. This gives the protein CASSLERNTEAFF.